There are a few counts of the clone carrying this T cell receptor beta chain. Its antigen is unknown. Documented treatment: roughly ten-day PBMC culture with coronavirus spike peptide pools or control peptides (ViraFEST assay). Collection of the unexposed donor's CD4+ T cells took place before the COVID-19 pandemic (2011-2018). This entry comes from a study of vaccination and CD4 T cells after COVID-19. The Oncomine TCR Beta short-read assay was applied to DNA of cultured CD4+ T cells. TCRdb called the PCR reads again in MiXCR, with one record for every CDR3 protein. The sample has about 7,000 distinct CDR3 sequences, 43% seen once. The source of this sequence is a human donor in good health. Sequencing was done on a sample of CD4+ T cells from blood, cultured in vitro.

DNA for the CDR3: TGTGCCAGCAGTTTAAGGATCCAGGGCAATCAGCCCCAGCATTTT. It codes for CASSLRIQGNQPQHF. The V and J genes are TRBV12-3 or TRBV12-4 and TRBJ1-5, with D uncertain. The V and J ends lost 2 bases and 2 bases respectively, with 10 bases between them. The length of the CDR3 is 15 residues.